Reported below is one T cell receptor beta chain. This entry belongs to a study of T cells expressing NK-cell markers. Study context: Sorted CD3+CD56+NKG2C+, CD3+CD56+NKG2C- and CD3+CD56-NKG2C+ T cells provided the TCR beta repertoires.

The germline V gene has CDR1 MNHEY and CDR2 SMNVEV (reference sequence). This CDR3 contains 17 residues. Using the 5' RACE reads, TCRdb records one entry per CDR3 protein without DNA. This repertoire includes 550,000 to 600,000 distinct CDR3 sequences. The gene calls are TRBV27 and TRBJ2-2; TCRdb proposes TRBD1, but this gene call is untestable without DNA. The material sequenced was blood T cells: a sorted CD56 or NKG2C T cell subset, CD4+ or CD8+ T cells, or bulk PBMC T cells (not recorded which). The sequence was collected from a man between 18 and 29 years old in good health. CDR3: CASSLNRDRLYTGELFF.